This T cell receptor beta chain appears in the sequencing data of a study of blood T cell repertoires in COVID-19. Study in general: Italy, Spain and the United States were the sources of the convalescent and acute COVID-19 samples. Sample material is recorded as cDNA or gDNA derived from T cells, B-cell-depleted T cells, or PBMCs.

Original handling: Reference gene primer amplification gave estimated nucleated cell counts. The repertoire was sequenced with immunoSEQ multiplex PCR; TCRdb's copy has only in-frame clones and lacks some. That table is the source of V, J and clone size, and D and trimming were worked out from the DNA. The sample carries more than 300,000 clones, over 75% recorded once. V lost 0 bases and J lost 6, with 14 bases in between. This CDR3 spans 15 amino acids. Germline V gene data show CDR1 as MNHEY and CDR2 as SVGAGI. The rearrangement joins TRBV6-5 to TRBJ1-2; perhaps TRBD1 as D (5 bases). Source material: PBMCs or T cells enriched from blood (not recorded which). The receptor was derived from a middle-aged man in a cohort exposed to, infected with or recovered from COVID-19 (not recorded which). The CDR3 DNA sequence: TGTGCCAGCAGTTACTCGAGGACACCCTTGAATGGCTACACCTTC. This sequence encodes CASSYSRTPLNGYTF.